Included here is one T cell receptor beta chain sequence, with context. Its cognate antigen is unknown. Trimming removed 2 bases at V and 4 bases at J, with 16 bases between. CDR1 and CDR2 from the germline V gene are SGHTA and FQGTGA. The CDR3 totals 16 residues. The sample is drawn from a study of shared clonotypes between healthy human individuals. Donors comprised healthy HIV-negative adults lacking recent acute infections or vaccinations. CD45RA+ naive and CD45RA-negative memory subsets were separated from CD4+ cells. The protocol was immunoSEQ multiplex PCR, while the TCRdb copy is restricted to in-frame clones and leaves out a portion. The table has about 1 million clones, about 75% seen once. Study-wide findings and caveats: Rarefaction demonstrated incomplete sorted-subset sequencing despite large depth. Across four donors, naive CD4 shared around 5.4%, naive CD8 around 3.5%, memory CD4 2% to 2.5%, memory CD8 more than 0.35%.

The sequence came from a man between 18 and 35 years old in good health. The rearrangement joins TRBV7-3 to TRBJ2-3; D possibly corresponds to TRBD1 (5 bases). Material for sequencing was memory CD4+ T cells sorted from blood. Subset indicated: CD45RA-negative fraction. In nucleotides, the CDR3 is TGTGCCAGCAGCTTAGGTGGGGCCGCTGAAGCAGATACGCAGTATTTT. Translated, it gives CASSLGGAAEADTQYF.